Listed below are T cell receptor beta chains from one sample, sequenced in a study of regulatory T cells in long-lasting Graves disease. MiXCR was run by TCRdb on the multiplex PCR reads, yielding one entry per CDR3 protein. This sample has 420,000 or so distinct CDR3 sequences; 16% occur once, and the top ten carry about 23%. A further study also used this sample, focusing on T cells in Graves' hyperthyroidism and ophthalmopathy.

The sample was peripheral blood mononuclear cells (PBMCs), taken at new diagnosis, from a patient treated with antithyroid drugs. The receptors originated from a woman under 30 with Graves disease. Each CDR3 is given with its conserved first and last residue. D genes are given only for firm matches. Size is stated for part of the rows, as once, few or many counts, or as a class when the clone is expanded.

V,D,J,size,DNA,CDR3
TRBV6-2/TRBV6-3,TRBD1,TRBJ1-6,.,TGTGCCAGCAGTTATACGACAGGGACTTCACCCCTCCACTTT,CASSYTTGTSPLHF
TRBV2,.,TRBJ2-7,few,TGTGCCAGCAGTGATCAAACGTCTCCCGAGCAGTACTTC,CASSDQTSPEQYF
TRBV24-1,TRBD2,TRBJ2-2,.,TGTGCCACCAGAGCGGGAGGAAACACCGGGGAGCTGTTTTTT,CATRAGGNTGELFF
TRBV5-6,TRBD2,TRBJ2-1,many,TGTGCCAGCAGCCCTGGACTAGCGGGGACCAATGAGCAGTTCTTC,CASSPGLAGTNEQFF
TRBV10-2,.,TRBJ2-1,.,TGCGCCAGCAGCCCACAGACCGGGACCCTAGGAAATGAGCAGTTCTTC,CASSPQTGTLGNEQFF
TRBV28,.,TRBJ2-7,.,TGTGCCAGCAGCCAAGATAACGGACTCGAGCAGTACTTC,CASSQDNGLEQYF
TRBV28,.,TRBJ2-5,few,TGTGCCAGCTATAAAGGGGGGGCTCTAGAGACCCAGTACTTC,CASYKGGALETQYF
TRBV18,.,TRBJ1-1,many,TGTGCCAGCTCACCGGTCCCAGGGAGAGAAGCTTTCTTT,CASSPVPGREAFF
TRBV13,.,TRBJ1-4,many,TGTGCCACCGGAGGGGTAAATGAAAAACTGTTTTTT,CATGGVNEKLFF
TRBV2,.,TRBJ1-2,.,TGTGCCAGCAGTGAAGCCTCGGCAGGGGCTAGTCAAGGCTACACCTTC,CASSEASAGASQGYTF
TRBV6-1,.,TRBJ2-4,.,TGTGCCAGCACCCCAGGGTCCCAAGGGGGGGGGGCCAAAAACATTCAGTACTTC,CASTPGSQGGGAKNIQYF
TRBV28,.,TRBJ2-7,many,TGTGCCAGCAGTTCCCTAATCCTGGCGTTAGGGAAAGTTTCCTACGAGCAGTACTTC,CASSSLILALGKVSYEQYF
TRBV7-2,.,TRBJ1-5,many,TGTGCCAGCAGCTTAGCCCGGTATAGCAATCAGCCCCAGCATTTT,CASSLARYSNQPQHF
TRBV13,TRBD1,TRBJ1-4,few,TGTGCCAGCAGCTCGTACGACAGGGGAACTAATGAAAAACTGTTTTTT,CASSSYDRGTNEKLFF
TRBV20-1,.,TRBJ2-7,many,TGCAGTGCTAGTCTAAACGAGCAGTACTTC,CSASLNEQYF